Listed here are 30 T cell receptor beta chains from one sample, sequenced in a study of cytomegalovirus exposure and HLA in healthy donors. The PCR was carried out with 60 Vbeta primers and 13 Jbeta primers. Using immunoSEQ multiplex PCR, the repertoire was profiled, and TCRdb retains in-frame clones only, with some absent. The sample carries roughly 180,000 clones, under 85% recorded once. The sequenced sample was PBMCs. The source of these receptors is a man younger than 30 in good health and CMV-seronegative.

The V call is TRBV27, the J call TRBJ2-5; TRBD2 aligns across 8 bases. V shed 3 bases, J shed 4 bases, and the junction held 4 bases outside the gene matches. The CDR3 totals 14 residues. Germline CDR1 is MNHEY and CDR2 is SMNVEV (reference sequence). As DNA, the CDR3 is TGTGCCAGCAGTTTCCGGGAGGGGGGAGAGACCCAGTACTTC. This encodes CASSFREGGETQYF.

The chain employs TRBV29-1 and TRBJ2-7; perhaps TRBD1 as D (6 bases). Germline V gene lookup returns CDR1 SQVTM and CDR2 ANQGSEA. The CDR3 totals 15 residues. The germline V and J ends were trimmed by 4 bases and 4 bases, with 20 bases remaining between them. The chain's CDR3 is CSVADSETLSYEQYF. In DNA form, the CDR3 reads TGCAGCGTTGCGGACAGCGAAACCCTTTCATACGAGCAGTACTTC.

CDR3 sequence reads: CASSEWTVNTEAFF. The CDR3 bases are TGTGCCAGCAGTGAGTGGACAGTGAACACTGAAGCTTTCTTT. This rearrangement joins TRBV25-1 to TRBJ1-1; D possibly corresponds to TRBD1 (6 bases). Germline values: CDR1 MGHDK, CDR2 SYGVNS. Trimming removed 3 bases at V and 0 bases at J, with 8 bases between. CDR3 length: 14 amino acids.

This clone was seen a single time. The chain joins TRBV2 to TRBJ1-6; D is undetermined. The CDR3 runs 13 residues. The V gene lost 6 bases and the J gene lost 8 bases, with 11 bases spanning the gap. Germline values: CDR1 SNHLY, CDR2 FYNNEI. The CDR3 here is CASSWSRDSPLHF. CDR3 in DNA: TGTGCCAGCAGCTGGTCCCGCGATTCACCCCTCCACTTT.

The chain carries TRBV5-6 and TRBJ1-3; possible D gene TRBD1, 6 bases. This CDR3 spans 14 amino acids. V lost 1 base and J lost 5, with 10 bases in between. Germline CDR1 is SGHDT and CDR2 is YYEEEE. In nucleotides, the CDR3 is TGTGCCAGCAGCTTGCCAGGGGCCCGAAACACCATATATTTT. Translation: CASSLPGARNTIYF.

The V and J genes are TRBV7-2 and TRBJ2-1; 8 nucleotides agree with TRBD2. CDR1 is SGHTA, CDR2 FQGNSA, per germline. The CDR3 sequence is 18 residues long. The junction had 16 bases not matched to a gene; V was cut back by 2 bases and J by 7 bases. CDR3 nucleotides: TGTGCCAGCAGCTTATGGTTAGCGGGGTCCGTTGGCGCGAATGAGCAGTTCTTC. Translation: CASSLWLAGSVGANEQFF.

The chain is built from TRBV5-1 and TRBJ1-4, with a tentative D call TRBD1 (5 bases). CDR3 length equals 15 residues. With 2 bases removed from V and 0 bases from J, the gap between germline ends came to 8 bases. Germline CDR1 SGHRS, CDR2 YFSETQ. This CDR3 is CASSFREATNEKLFF. The CDR3 DNA reads TGCGCCAGCAGCTTCAGGGAAGCAACTAATGAAAAACTGTTTTTT.

This clone was seen a few times. The gene calls are TRBV5-4 and TRBJ2-6; maybe TRBD1 (5 bases). This CDR3 has 18 residues. V dropped 0 bases and J dropped 0 bases, with 13 bases sitting between them. Germline CDR1 reads SGHNT; CDR2 reads YYREEE (reference sequence). The CDR3 reads CASSLGQLRNSGANVLTF. CDR3 nucleotides: TGTGCCAGCAGCTTGGGACAGTTGAGAAACTCTGGGGCCAACGTCCTGACTTTC.

The rearrangement joins TRBV9 to TRBJ2-7, with TRBD2 identical over 8 bases. Germline V gene lookup returns CDR1 SGDLS and CDR2 YYNGEE. CDR3 size: 15 residues. The J segment lost 3 bases and the V segment lost 0 bases, leaving 5 bases of the junction unmatched. Here the CDR3 reads CASSVDLAGNYEQYF. The DNA for the CDR3 is TGTGCCAGCAGCGTAGATCTAGCGGGCAACTACGAGCAGTACTTC.

The chain uses TRBV5-1 and TRBJ2-5; weak D call: TRBD2 (6 bases). Trimming left V 5 bases short and J 0 bases short, with 11 bases between. Germline V gene lookup returns CDR1 SGHRS and CDR2 YFSETQ. This CDR3 spans 14 amino acids. The CDR3 loop is CASRVRGYQETQYF. The CDR3, as DNA: TGCGCCAGCAGGGTCCGGGGGTACCAAGAGACCCAGTACTTC.

The rearrangement uses TRBV15 and TRBJ2-7; D gene unclear. CDR3 length equals 14 residues. The V gene lost 4 bases and the J gene lost 3 bases, with 13 bases spanning the gap. Looked up from germline, CDR1 is LNHNV and CDR2 is YYDKDF (reference sequence). The CDR3 loop reads CATSKDHTNYEQYF. The CDR3 DNA is TGTGCCACCAGCAAAGATCACACCAACTACGAGCAGTACTTC.

A few counts support this clone. It is likely a read error, because the conserved phenylalanine at the end of the CDR3 is missing. No DNA is shown, since the ends of the CDR3 on it are uncertain; the CDR3 is the one TCRdb lists. The gene calls are TRBV6-1 and TRBJ2-7; TRBD2 is the table's D call and was not checked against the DNA. The CDR3 totals 15 residues, both ends included. Germline values: CDR1 MNHNS, CDR2 SASEGT. The CDR3: CASSSGTSGGLLVVL.

DNA of the CDR3: TGTGCCAGCAGTTGGGGAGGCAGCTCCTACGAGCAGTACTTC. Translating it yields CASSWGGSSYEQYF. The chain carries TRBV6-5 and TRBJ2-7; tentatively, D is TRBD2 (6 bases). The CDR3 spans 14 residues. V was clipped by 4 bases and J by 0 bases, with 10 bases between them. Germline V gene lookup returns CDR1 MNHEY and CDR2 SVGAGI.

The chain recombines TRBV6-5 with TRBJ1-1; the match to TRBD1 covers 8 bases. The CDR3 consists of 15 residues. Trimming removed 0 bases from V and 6 bases from J; junction bases left unmatched: 6. Germline V gives CDR1 MNHEY, CDR2 SVGAGI. CDR3 sequence reads: CASSYSGQGVAEAFF. The DNA of the CDR3 is TGTGCCAGCAGTTACTCTGGACAGGGAGTCGCTGAAGCTTTCTTT.

Comments on this clone: The junction differs from germline at one of its ends, possibly a read error. This rearrangement joins TRBV7-9 to TRBJ1-5; TRBD1 might be the D (6 bases). The CDR3 extends over 12 amino acids. CDR1 and CDR2 (germline): SEHNR, FQNEAQ (reference sequence). CDR3 bases: TGTTCCAGCAGCTTAGGGGGAGCACCTCAGCATTTT. Translation gives CSSSLGGAPQHF.

V is TRBV29-1 and J is TRBJ2-1, with D maybe TRBD2 (6 bases). The CDR3 consists of 12 residues. V lost 2 bases, J lost 4 bases, and 6 bases lay in between. Germline assignment: CDR1 SQVTM and CDR2 ANQGSEA. Here the CDR3 DNA reads TGCAGCGTTGAAAGCGGGTACAATGAGCAGTTCTTC. Its protein is CSVESGYNEQFF.

This clone has just one count. The rearrangement joins TRBV9 to TRBJ2-1; D perhaps matches TRBD2 (5 bases). The CDR3 spans 15 residues. Trimming stripped 3 bases from V and 5 bases from J, with 15 bases between. Germline values: CDR1 SGDLS, CDR2 YYNGEE. The CDR3 here is CASSGTGGSNNEQFF. The CDR3 coding sequence is TGTGCCAGCAGCGGGACTGGTGGGTCCAACAATGAGCAGTTCTTC.

The chain has TRBV7-9 and TRBJ1-1, with a weak D call TRBD1 (6 bases). The length of the CDR3 is 15 residues. From germline, CDR1 is SEHNR and CDR2 FQNEAQ (reference sequence). The V end lost 5 bases, the J end lost 8 bases, and 21 bases lay between the germline ends. The chain's CDR3 is CASSQTGTGGREAFF. The CDR3 DNA follows: TGTGCCAGCAGCCAAACCGGGACGGGGGGCCGAGAAGCTTTCTTT.

The chain recombines TRBV19 with TRBJ2-7; 8 bases are a match to TRBD1. Germline CDR1 is LNHDA and CDR2 is SQIVND (reference sequence). This CDR3 spans 13 amino acids. Trimming cost V 5 bases and J 2 bases; bases outside gene matches: 2. CDR3 residues: CASSPQGAYEQYF. DNA for the CDR3: TGTGCCAGTAGTCCACAGGGGGCCTACGAGCAGTACTTC.

The chain joins TRBV7-2 to TRBJ1-3; 10 nucleotides align to TRBD1. The V segment lost 5 bases and the J segment 7 bases; nucleotides outside the gene matches: 5. Germline V CDR1 and CDR2: SGHTA, FQGNSA. The CDR3 is 14 residues long. Here the CDR3 reads CASSTDRGSNTIYF. CDR3 nucleotides: TGTGCCAGCAGCACGGACAGGGGGTCTAACACCATATATTTT.

This clone was counted only a few times. The chain carries TRBV6-6 and TRBJ1-2; perhaps TRBD1 as D (6 bases). This CDR3 is 15 amino acids long. Trimming took off 2 bases at V and 2 bases at J, with 12 bases between the two ends. In germline, CDR1 is MNHNY, CDR2 SVGAGI (reference sequence). CDR3 nucleotides: TGTGCCAGCAGTTACGAATGGGACAAGAACTATGGCTACACCTTC. Residues: CASSYEWDKNYGYTF.

The chain links TRBV6-1 to TRBJ2-5; D may be TRBD2 (5 bases). The last part of the DNA fits TRBJ2-7 better; the J call may be wrong. From germline, CDR1 is MNHNS and CDR2 SASEGT. The CDR3 runs to 15 residues. The CDR3 bases are TGTGCCAGCAGTGAACTTGGCCGGCCCGAGGGCGAGCAGTACTTC. Translation gives CASSELGRPEGEQYF.

The chain links TRBV28 to TRBJ2-7; 10 bases align to TRBD1. Germline V CDR1 and CDR2: MDHEN, SYDVKM. CDR3 size: 16 residues. Trimming removed 11 bases from V and 0 bases from J; junction bases left unmatched: 13. The CDR3 sequence is CAATDRGNIPSYEQYF. The CDR3 nucleotides are TGTGCCGCCACGGACAGGGGGAACATCCCCTCCTACGAGCAGTACTTC.

The rearrangement links TRBV10-3 to TRBJ2-3; 11 bases align to TRBD2. After removal of 5 bases from V and 5 bases from J, the junction contained 3 bases not matched to a gene. This CDR3 is built from 14 residues. Germline-derived CDR1 and CDR2 are ENHRY and SYGVKD. CDR3 in amino acids: CAISSGTSGDTQYF. Here the CDR3 DNA reads TGTGCCATCAGTTCCGGGACTAGCGGAGATACGCAGTATTTT.

The chain recombines TRBV19 with TRBJ2-2, with 7 bases identical to TRBD2. CDR1 LNHDA and CDR2 SQIVND come from the germline V gene (reference sequence). After removal of 9 bases from V and 3 bases from J, the junction contained 13 bases not matched to a gene. This CDR3 spans 16 amino acids. The CDR3 DNA sequence: TGTGCCAGCCGAGGGAGGGGACTACCAGACACCGGGGAGCTGTTTTTT. Translating it yields CASRGRGLPDTGELFF.

This clone was observed a handful of times. The V and J genes are TRBV7-9 and TRBJ2-6; perhaps TRBD1 as D (5 bases). This CDR3 is 17 amino acids long. The germline V gene encodes CDR1 SEHNR and CDR2 FQNEAQ (reference sequence). With 4 bases removed from V and 0 bases from J, the gap between germline ends came to 13 bases. The CDR3 DNA sequence: TGTGCCAGCAGCTATGACAGATTTTCCTCTGGGGCCAACGTCCTGACTTTC. Amino acid sequence: CASSYDRFSSGANVLTF.

This sequence joins TRBV4-3 and TRBJ2-5; D gene unclear. Deletions cut 0 bases from V and 2 bases from J, with 13 bases between. Germline lookup yields CDR1 LGHNA and CDR2 YSLEER. The CDR3 is 16 amino acids. The CDR3 protein is CASSQDARHTQETQYF. The CDR3 DNA follows: TGCGCCAGCAGCCAAGATGCGAGACACACACAAGAGACCCAGTACTTC.

The chain carries TRBV27 and TRBJ2-7; D is perhaps TRBD2 (5 bases). Germline V CDR1 and CDR2: MNHEY, SMNVEV (reference sequence). This CDR3 has 14 residues. V was cut by 0 bases and J by 3 bases, with 9 bases left in between. The CDR3 loop is CASSLSAGGYEQYF. CDR3 sequence (DNA): TGTGCCAGCAGTTTATCGGCGGGTGGCTACGAGCAGTACTTC.

V is TRBV6-5 and J is TRBJ2-7; TRBD1 is a possible D gene (6 bases). Trimming stripped 6 bases from V and 3 bases from J, with 15 bases between. CDR3 length equals 14 residues. Germline CDR1 MNHEY, CDR2 SVGAGI. CDR3 DNA: TGTGCCAGCAGCCCGATTCTACAGGGCTACGAGCAGTACTTC. Its translation: CASSPILQGYEQYF.

The V call is TRBV30, the J call TRBJ2-5, with 9 bases aligning to TRBD1. Matching the DNA end better, TRBJ2-7 makes the J call doubtful. The CDR3 runs to 13 residues. From germline, CDR1 is GTSNPN and CDR2 SVGIG (reference sequence). In nucleotides, the CDR3 is TGTGCCTGGAGCTGGGACAGGGATTCCGAGCAGTACTTC. Protein: CAWSWDRDSEQYF.